This T cell receptor (beta chain) stems from a study of blood T cell repertoires in COVID-19. The wider study: From the United States, Italy and Spain came samples of acute and convalescent COVID-19. The cDNA or gDNA used as material had been derived from T cells, B-cell-depleted T cells, or PBMCs.

Original analysis: Estimation of nucleated cell counts relied on the amplification of reference gene primers. Assay used: immunoSEQ multiplex PCR; TCRdb lists only in-frame clones, some missing. V and J calls plus clone size are reproduced from that table; the DNA served to infer D and trimming. The sample lists about 140,000 clones; approximately 91% were seen once. The V and J ends lost 3 bases and 14 bases, in that order; junction bases with no gene match: 9. The CDR3 is 13 amino acids. This clonotype was sampled from a man aged 45-65 years with active or convalescent COVID-19. This chain links TRBV12-3 or TRBV12-4 with TRBJ1-4; TRBD1 aligns across 7 bases. Sequences were obtained from peripheral blood. CDR3 in DNA: TGTGCCAGCAGTTTTATCGGTGCAGGGGGTCTGTTTTTT. Protein: CASSFIGAGGLFF.